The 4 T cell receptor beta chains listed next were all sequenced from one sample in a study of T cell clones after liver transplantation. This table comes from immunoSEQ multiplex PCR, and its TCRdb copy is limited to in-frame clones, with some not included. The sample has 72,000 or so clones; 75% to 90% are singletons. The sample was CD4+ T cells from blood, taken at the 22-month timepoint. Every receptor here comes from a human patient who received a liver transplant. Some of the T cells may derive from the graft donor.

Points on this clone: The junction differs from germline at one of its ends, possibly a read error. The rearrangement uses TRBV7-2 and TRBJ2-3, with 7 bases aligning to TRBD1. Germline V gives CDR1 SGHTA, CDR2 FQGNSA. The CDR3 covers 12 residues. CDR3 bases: TGTGCCAGCAGCCCTCGGTCGGACAGGTTGGATTTT. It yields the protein CASSPRSDRLDF.

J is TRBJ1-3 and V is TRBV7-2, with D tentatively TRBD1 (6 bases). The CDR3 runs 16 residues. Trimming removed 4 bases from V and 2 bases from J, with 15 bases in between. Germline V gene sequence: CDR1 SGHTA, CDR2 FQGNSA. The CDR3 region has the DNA TGTGCCAGCAGCTCTTTCGGGACAAATACTGGAAACACCATATATTTT. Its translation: CASSSFGTNTGNTIYF.

CDR3 amino acids: CASRPGTGSPLHF. As DNA, the CDR3 is TGTGCCAGCAGACCGGGGACCGGTTCACCCCTCCACTTT. V is TRBV5-4 and J is TRBJ1-6, with TRBD1 as a possible D gene (5 bases). The ends were cut back, 5 bases at V and 9 bases at J, with 12 bases in the middle. The CDR3 is 13 residues long. Per the germline V gene, CDR1 is SGHNT and CDR2 is YYREEE (reference sequence).

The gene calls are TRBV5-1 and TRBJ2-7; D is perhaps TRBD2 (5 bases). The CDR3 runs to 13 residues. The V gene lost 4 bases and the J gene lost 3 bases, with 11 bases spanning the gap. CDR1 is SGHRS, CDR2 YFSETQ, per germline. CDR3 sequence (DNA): TGCGCCAGCAGCCTAAACGCGGGCTACGAGCAGTACTTC. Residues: CASSLNAGYEQYF.